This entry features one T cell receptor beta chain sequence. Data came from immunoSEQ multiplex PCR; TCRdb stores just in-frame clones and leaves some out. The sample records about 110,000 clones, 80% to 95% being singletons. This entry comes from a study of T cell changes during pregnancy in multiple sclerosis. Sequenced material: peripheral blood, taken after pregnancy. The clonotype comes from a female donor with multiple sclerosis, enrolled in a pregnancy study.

The CDR3 is CAWSVRGELAKNIQYF. The CDR3 region has the DNA TGTGCCTGGAGTGTACGGGGGGAGTTAGCCAAAAACATTCAGTACTTC. V is TRBV30 and J is TRBJ2-4; TRBD2 aligns across 7 bases. The V segment lost 0 bases and the J segment 0 bases; nucleotides outside the gene matches: 5. Germline V CDR1 and CDR2: GTSNPN, SVGIG (reference sequence). CDR3 length equals 16 residues.